The T cell receptor beta chain under discussion was sequenced for a study of T-cell memory formation after mild COVID-19. Germline lookup yields CDR1 SGHRS and CDR2 YFSETQ. With 0 bases removed from V and 3 bases from J, the gap between germline ends came to 16 bases. This CDR3 comprises 16 residues. TCRdb itself ran the 5' RACE reads through MiXCR, one entry per CDR3 protein. The table includes about 280,000 distinct CDR3 sequences, 7.5% to 9.5% detected once. This clonotype was seen ten or more times. The sequencing sample was made of PBMCs or a T cell subset sorted from them (not recorded which). The rearrangement uses TRBV5-1 and TRBJ2-7; D remains ambiguous. The origin of this receptor is a man younger than 30 who had mild COVID-19 (a few samples of this study predate the infection). Cell type and time point are not known. CDR3 DNA: TGCGCCAGCAGCTTGGGCCCGGGCAAAAGCATCTACGAGCAGTACTTC. It codes for CASSLGPGKSIYEQYF.